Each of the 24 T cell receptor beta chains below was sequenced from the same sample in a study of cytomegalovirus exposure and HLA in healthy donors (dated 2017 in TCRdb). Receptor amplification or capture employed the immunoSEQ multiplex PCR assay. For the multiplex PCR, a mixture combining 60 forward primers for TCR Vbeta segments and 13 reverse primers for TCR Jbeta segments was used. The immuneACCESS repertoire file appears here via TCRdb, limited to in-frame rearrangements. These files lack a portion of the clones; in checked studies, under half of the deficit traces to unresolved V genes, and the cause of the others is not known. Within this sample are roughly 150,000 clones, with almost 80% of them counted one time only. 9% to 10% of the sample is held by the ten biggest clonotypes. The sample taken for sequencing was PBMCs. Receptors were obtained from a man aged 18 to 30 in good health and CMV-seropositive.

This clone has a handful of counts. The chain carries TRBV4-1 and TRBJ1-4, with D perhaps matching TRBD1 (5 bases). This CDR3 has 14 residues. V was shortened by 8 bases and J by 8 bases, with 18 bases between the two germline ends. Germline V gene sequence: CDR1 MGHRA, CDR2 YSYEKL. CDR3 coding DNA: TGCGCCAGCTCCATGGGGGGGGGTGTAGAAAAACTGTTTTTT. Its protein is CASSMGGGVEKLFF.

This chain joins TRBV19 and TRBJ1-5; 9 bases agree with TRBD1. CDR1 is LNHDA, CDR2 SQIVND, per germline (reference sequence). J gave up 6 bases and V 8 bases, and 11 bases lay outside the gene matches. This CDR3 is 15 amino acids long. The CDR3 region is CASGKKTGGGQPQHF. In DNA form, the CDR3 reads TGTGCCAGTGGGAAGAAAACAGGGGGCGGTCAGCCCCAGCATTTT.

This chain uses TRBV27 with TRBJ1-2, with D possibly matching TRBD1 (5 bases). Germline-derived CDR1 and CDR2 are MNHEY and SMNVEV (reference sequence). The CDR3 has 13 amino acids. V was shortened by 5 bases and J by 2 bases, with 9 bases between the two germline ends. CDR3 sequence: CASSIRQNYGYTF. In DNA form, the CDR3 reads TGTGCCAGCAGTATCCGACAGAACTATGGCTACACCTTC.

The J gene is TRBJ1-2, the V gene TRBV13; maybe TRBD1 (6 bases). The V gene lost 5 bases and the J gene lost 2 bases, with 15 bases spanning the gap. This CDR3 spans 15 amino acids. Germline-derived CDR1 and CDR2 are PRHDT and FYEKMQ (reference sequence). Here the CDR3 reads CASSVRTERNYGYTF. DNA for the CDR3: TGTGCCAGCAGCGTCCGGACAGAGAGAAACTATGGCTACACCTTC. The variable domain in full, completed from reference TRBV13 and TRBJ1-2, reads AAGVIQSPRHLIKEKRETATLKCYPIPRHDTVYWYQQGPGQDPQFLISFYEKMQSDKGSIPDRFSAQQFSDYHSELNMSSLELGDSALYFCASSVRTERNYGYTFGSGTRLTVV.

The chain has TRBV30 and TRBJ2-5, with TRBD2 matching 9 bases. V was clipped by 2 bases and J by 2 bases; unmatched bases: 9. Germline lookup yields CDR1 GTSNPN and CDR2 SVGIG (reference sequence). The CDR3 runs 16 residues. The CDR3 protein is CAWSYGSGRGQETQYF. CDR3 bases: TGTGCCTGGAGTTATGGTAGCGGGAGAGGACAAGAGACCCAGTACTTC. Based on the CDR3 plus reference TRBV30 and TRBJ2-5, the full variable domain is SQTIHQWPATLVQPVGSPLSLECTVEGTSNPNLYWYRQAAGRGLQLLFYSVGIGQISSEVPQNLSASRPQDRQFILSSKKLLLSDSGFYLCAWSYGSGRGQETQYFGPGTRLLVL.

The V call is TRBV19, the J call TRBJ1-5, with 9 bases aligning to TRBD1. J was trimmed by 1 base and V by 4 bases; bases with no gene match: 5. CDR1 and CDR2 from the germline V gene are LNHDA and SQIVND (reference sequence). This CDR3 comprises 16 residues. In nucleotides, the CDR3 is TGTGCCAGTAGTACCCGGACAGGGGTGAGCAATCAGCCCCAGCATTTT. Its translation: CASSTRTGVSNQPQHF.

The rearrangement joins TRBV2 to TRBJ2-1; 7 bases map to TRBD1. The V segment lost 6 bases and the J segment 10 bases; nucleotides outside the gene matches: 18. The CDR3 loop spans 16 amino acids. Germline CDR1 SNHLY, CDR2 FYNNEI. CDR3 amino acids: CASRTGRGDRSYEQFF. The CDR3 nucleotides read TGTGCCAGCAGGACAGGGAGAGGGGATCGAAGTTACGAGCAGTTCTTC.

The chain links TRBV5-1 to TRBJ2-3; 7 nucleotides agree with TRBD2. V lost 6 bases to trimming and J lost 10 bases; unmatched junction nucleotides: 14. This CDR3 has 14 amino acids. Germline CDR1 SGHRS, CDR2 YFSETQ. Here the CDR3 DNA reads TGCGCCAGCACGGTAGCGGGCCGCGGAGAGGCGCAGTATTTT. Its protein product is CASTVAGRGEAQYF. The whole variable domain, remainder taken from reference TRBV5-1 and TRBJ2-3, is KAGVTQTPRYLIKTRGQQVTLSCSPISGHRSVSWYQQTPGQGLQFLFEYFSETQRNKGNFPGRFSGRQFSNSRSEMNVSTLELGDSALYLCASTVAGRGEAQYFGPGTRLTVL.

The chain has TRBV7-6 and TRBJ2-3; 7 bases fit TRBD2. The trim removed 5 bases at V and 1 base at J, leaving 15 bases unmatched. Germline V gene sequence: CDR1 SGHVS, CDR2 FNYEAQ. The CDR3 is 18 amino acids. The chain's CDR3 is CASSDGGRAISRTDTQYF. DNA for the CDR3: TGTGCCAGCAGCGATGGGGGGAGGGCAATTTCCCGCACAGATACGCAGTATTTT.

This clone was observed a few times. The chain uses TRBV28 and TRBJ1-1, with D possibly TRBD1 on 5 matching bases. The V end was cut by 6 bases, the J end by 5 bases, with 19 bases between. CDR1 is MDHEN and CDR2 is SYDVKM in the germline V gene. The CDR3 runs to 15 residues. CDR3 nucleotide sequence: TGTGCCAGCAGAAGGGTTCGGGGCGGGGGGACTGAAGCTTTCTTT. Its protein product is CASRRVRGGGTEAFF. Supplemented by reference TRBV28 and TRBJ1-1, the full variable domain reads DVKVTQSSRYLVKRTGEKVFLECVQDMDHENMFWYRQDPGLGLRLIYFSYDVKMKEKGDIPEGYSVSREKKERFSLILESASTNQTSMYLCASRRVRGGGTEAFFGQGTRLTVV.

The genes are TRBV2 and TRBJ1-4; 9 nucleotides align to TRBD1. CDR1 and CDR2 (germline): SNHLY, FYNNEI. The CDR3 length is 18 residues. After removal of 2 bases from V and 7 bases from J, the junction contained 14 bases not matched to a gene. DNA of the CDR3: TGTGCCAGCAGTGAAATCCCGGGACAGGGTGCGGCGGGTGAAAAACTGTTTTTT. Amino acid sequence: CASSEIPGQGAAGEKLFF.

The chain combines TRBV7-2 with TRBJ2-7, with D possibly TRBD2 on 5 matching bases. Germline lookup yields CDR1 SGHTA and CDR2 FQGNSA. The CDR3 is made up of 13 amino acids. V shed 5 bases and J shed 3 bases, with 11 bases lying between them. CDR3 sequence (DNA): TGTGCCAGCAGCCAAGTTACTAGCTACGAGCAGTACTTC. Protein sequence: CASSQVTSYEQYF.

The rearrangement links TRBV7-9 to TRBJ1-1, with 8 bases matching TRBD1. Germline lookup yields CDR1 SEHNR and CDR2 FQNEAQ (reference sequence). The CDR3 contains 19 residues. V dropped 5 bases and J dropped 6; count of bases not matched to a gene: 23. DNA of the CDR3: TGTGCCAGCAGCCGAACCCGTGACAGGGGAGGTGGCTTCGGGGCTGAAGCTTTCTTT. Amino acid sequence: CASSRTRDRGGGFGAEAFF.

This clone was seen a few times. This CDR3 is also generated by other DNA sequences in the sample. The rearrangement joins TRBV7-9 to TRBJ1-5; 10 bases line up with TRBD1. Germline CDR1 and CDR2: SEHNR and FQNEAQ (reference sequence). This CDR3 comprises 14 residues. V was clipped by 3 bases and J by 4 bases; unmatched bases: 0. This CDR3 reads CASSLGQGNQPQHF. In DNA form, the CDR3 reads TGTGCCAGCAGCTTGGGACAGGGGAATCAGCCCCAGCATTTT.

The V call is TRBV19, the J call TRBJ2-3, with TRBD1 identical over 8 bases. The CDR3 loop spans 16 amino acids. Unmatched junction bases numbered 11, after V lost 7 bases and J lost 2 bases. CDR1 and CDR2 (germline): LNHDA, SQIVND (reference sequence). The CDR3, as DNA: TGTGCCAGTACCCCAGGGGCGGGACAGGCCACAGATACGCAGTATTTT. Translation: CASTPGAGQATDTQYF.

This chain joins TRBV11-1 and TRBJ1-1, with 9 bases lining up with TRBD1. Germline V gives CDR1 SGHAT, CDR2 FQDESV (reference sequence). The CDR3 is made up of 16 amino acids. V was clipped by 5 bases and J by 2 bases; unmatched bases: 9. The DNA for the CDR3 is TGTGCCAGCAGCCCAGGGACAGGGTGGGACAACACTGAAGCTTTCTTT. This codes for CASSPGTGWDNTEAFF.

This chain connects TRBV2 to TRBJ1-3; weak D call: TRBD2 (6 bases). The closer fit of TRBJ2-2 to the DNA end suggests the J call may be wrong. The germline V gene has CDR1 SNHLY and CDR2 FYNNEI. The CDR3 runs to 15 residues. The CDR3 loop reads CASKTSGANTGELFF. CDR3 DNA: TGTGCCAGCAAGACTAGTGGAGCGAACACCGGGGAGCTGTTTTTT.

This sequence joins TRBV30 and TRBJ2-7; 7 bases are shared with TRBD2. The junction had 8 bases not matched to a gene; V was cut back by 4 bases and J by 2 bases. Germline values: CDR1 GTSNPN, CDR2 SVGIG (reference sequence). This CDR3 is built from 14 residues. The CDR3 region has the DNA TGTGCCTGGAAGATGGCGGGAGTAACCTACGAGCAGTACTTC. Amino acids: CAWKMAGVTYEQYF.

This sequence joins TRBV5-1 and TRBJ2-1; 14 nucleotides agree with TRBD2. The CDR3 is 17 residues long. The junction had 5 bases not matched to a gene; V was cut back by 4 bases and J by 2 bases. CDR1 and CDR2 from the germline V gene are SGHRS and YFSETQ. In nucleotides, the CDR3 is TGCGCCAGCAGCCTCCGACTAGCGGGAGGGCCCTACAATGAGCAGTTCTTC. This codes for CASSLRLAGGPYNEQFF.

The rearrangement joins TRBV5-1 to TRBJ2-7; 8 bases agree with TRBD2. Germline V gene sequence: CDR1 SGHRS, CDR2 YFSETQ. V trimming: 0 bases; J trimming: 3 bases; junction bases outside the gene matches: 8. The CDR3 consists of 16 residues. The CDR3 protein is CASSLALGLAGYEQYF. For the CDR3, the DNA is TGCGCCAGCAGCTTGGCTTTAGGGCTAGCGGGCTACGAGCAGTACTTC.

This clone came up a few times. CDR3 loop: CASSLSWDSLYGYTF. The CDR3 coding sequence is TGCGCCAGCAGCTTGTCTTGGGACAGCCTCTATGGCTACACCTTC. The chain joins TRBV5-1 to TRBJ1-2; 7 bases line up with TRBD1. The CDR3 runs 15 residues. From germline, CDR1 is SGHRS and CDR2 YFSETQ. Unmatched junction bases numbered 7, after V lost 1 base and J lost 4 bases.

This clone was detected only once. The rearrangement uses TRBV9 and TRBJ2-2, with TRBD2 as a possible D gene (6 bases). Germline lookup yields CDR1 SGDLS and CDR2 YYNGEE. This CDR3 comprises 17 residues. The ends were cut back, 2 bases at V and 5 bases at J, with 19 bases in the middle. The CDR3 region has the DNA TGTGCCAGCAGCGTCGGCCGAGGGAGGATCCCTACCGGGGAGCTGTTTTTT. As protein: CASSVGRGRIPTGELFF.

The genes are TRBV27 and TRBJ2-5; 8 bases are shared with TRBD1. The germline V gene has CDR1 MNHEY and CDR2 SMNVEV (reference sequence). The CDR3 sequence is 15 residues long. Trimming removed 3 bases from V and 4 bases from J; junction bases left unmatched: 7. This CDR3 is CASSFQGARVETQYF. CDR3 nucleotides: TGTGCCAGCAGTTTCCAGGGGGCGAGAGTAGAGACCCAGTACTTC.

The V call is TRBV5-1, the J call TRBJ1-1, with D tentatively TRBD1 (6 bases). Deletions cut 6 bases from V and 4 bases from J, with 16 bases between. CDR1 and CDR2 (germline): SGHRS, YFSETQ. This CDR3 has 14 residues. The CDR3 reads CASKGGDERTEAFF. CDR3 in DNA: TGCGCCAGCAAGGGGGGGGACGAACGCACTGAAGCTTTCTTT.